This passage covers 8 T cell receptor beta chains from one sample sequenced in a study of cytomegalovirus exposure and HLA in healthy donors. The PCR contained 60 Vbeta and 13 Jbeta primers. Some clones are missing from TCRdb's copy, which holds only in-frame ones; the method was immunoSEQ multiplex PCR. The sample contains about 300,000 clones, roughly 90% of which appear only once. Sequencing input: PBMCs. All receptors come from a man aged 40-55 years in good health and CMV-seropositive.

This clone has only one observation. The chain combines TRBV7-9 with TRBJ2-3; no clear D gene. Trimming took off 1 base at V and 0 bases at J, with 11 bases between the two ends. CDR1 is SEHNR and CDR2 is FQNEAQ in the germline V gene (reference sequence). This CDR3 spans 16 amino acids. The chain's CDR3 is CASSLEADSSTDTQYF. CDR3 in DNA: TGTGCCAGCAGCTTAGAGGCTGACTCTAGCACAGATACGCAGTATTTT.

This chain connects TRBV29-1 to TRBJ2-5; D is undetermined. Germline CDR1 SQVTM, CDR2 ANQGSEA. Trimming pared 1 base from V and 5 bases from J, leaving 11 bases between. This CDR3 comprises 13 residues. The CDR3 coding sequence is TGCAGCGTTGAAGGCTTCCTTCGGGAGACCCAGTACTTC. This codes for CSVEGFLRETQYF.

This clone has a single count. The rearrangement links TRBV7-2 to TRBJ2-1; D possibly corresponds to TRBD1 (6 bases). Germline V gene lookup returns CDR1 SGHTA and CDR2 FQGNSA. The CDR3 covers 14 residues. The V end was cut by 3 bases, the J end by 3 bases, with 9 bases between. The CDR3 sequence is CASSFMDSYNEQFF. The CDR3 nucleotides read TGTGCCAGCAGCTTTATGGACAGCTACAATGAGCAGTTCTTC.

The chain couples TRBV4-2 to TRBJ2-2; tentative D call: TRBD2 (7 bases). V was trimmed by 3 bases and J by 3 bases, leaving 14 bases between them. The CDR3 totals 16 residues. CDR1 and CDR2 from the germline V gene are LGHNA and YNFKEQ. Written as DNA, the CDR3 is TGTGCCAGCAGCCACCCAGGGGCGGGGGACACCGGGGAGCTGTTTTTT. It translates to CASSHPGAGDTGELFF.

The chain employs TRBV6-5 and TRBJ2-5; 10 bases align to TRBD2. The end of the DNA aligns better with TRBJ2-7, so the J call may be wrong. Germline V gives CDR1 MNHEY, CDR2 SVGAGI. This CDR3 has 14 residues. The chain's CDR3 is CASSRLAGGYEQYF. CDR3 bases: TGTGCCAGCAGCCGACTAGCGGGTGGCTACGAGCAGTACTTC.

This clone was seen only a few times. The CDR3, as DNA: TGTGCCAGCAGAGGCAGGCTAGCGGGAGGGCCCATTAGTACCGGGGAGCTGTTTTTT. It specifies CASRGRLAGGPISTGELFF. This rearrangement joins TRBV7-2 to TRBJ2-2, with 12 bases identical to TRBD2. The germline V gene has CDR1 SGHTA and CDR2 FQGNSA. The CDR3 consists of 19 residues. The V and J ends lost 6 bases and 5 bases, in that order; junction bases with no gene match: 16.

The V call is TRBV6-4, the J call TRBJ2-2; 16 positions agree with TRBD2. Germline CDR1 reads MRHNA; CDR2 reads SNTAGT. This CDR3 spans 19 amino acids. J lost 4 bases, V lost 7 bases, and 12 bases had no gene match. The CDR3 DNA reads TGTGCCAGCACTCACCCGGGACTAGCGGGAGGGCACGTCACCGGGGAGCTGTTTTTT. Amino acids: CASTHPGLAGGHVTGELFF.

CDR3 sequence reads: CASVGQGRTEAFF. In DNA, the CDR3 is TGTGCCAGCGTAGGACAGGGTCGGACTGAAGCTTTCTTT. The chain carries TRBV25-1 and TRBJ1-1; TRBD1 matches 8 bases. V lost 8 bases to trimming and J lost 5 bases; unmatched junction nucleotides: 7. The CDR3 runs 13 residues. The germline V gene encodes CDR1 MGHDK and CDR2 SYGVNS.